Presented here are 21 T cell receptor beta chains from one specimen sequenced in a study of neurological immune-mediated disorders. Noted time point: longitudinal time-point 1 (baseline). TCRdb ran MiXCR on the 5' RACE reads and lists one entry per CDR3 protein. The profile shows tens of thousands of distinct CDR3 sequences, roughly an eighth of them singletons. Sequenced material: PBMCs. All receptors come from a female donor with HTLV-1-associated myelopathy (HAM/TSP).

This clonotype showed up many times. This chain links TRBV24-1 with TRBJ1-2, with 8 bases lining up with TRBD1. The trim removed 4 bases at V and 2 bases at J, leaving 2 bases unmatched. CDR3 length: 14 residues. Germline-derived CDR1 and CDR2 are KGHDR and SFDVKD. CDR3 residues: CATSDRQGNYGYTF. For the CDR3, the DNA is TGTGCCACCAGTGACAGACAGGGGAACTATGGCTACACCTTC.

There are many counts of this clonotype. The chain joins TRBV28 to TRBJ2-4, with 9 nucleotides matching TRBD1. This CDR3 region has 15 residues. The J segment lost 6 bases and the V segment lost 5 bases, leaving 8 bases of the junction unmatched. Germline V gene lookup returns CDR1 MDHEN and CDR2 SYDVKM. Here the CDR3 DNA reads TGTGCCAGCAGTCCCCCGGGACAGGGTATAAACATTCAGTACTTC. This codes for CASSPPGQGINIQYF.

Ten or more counts support this clonotype. The chain links TRBV2 to TRBJ2-5; D gene ambiguous. The germline CDR1 and CDR2 sequences are SNHLY and FYNNEI. V dropped 4 bases and J dropped 7 bases, with 13 bases sitting between them. The CDR3 length is 13 residues. CDR3 nucleotide sequence: TGTGCCAGCAGTGGCAGCCTATGGGGGACCCAGTACTTC. It codes for CASSGSLWGTQYF. Looking up the rest from reference TRBV2 and TRBJ2-5 gives the full variable domain: EPEVTQTPSHQVTQMGQEVILRCVPISNHLYFYWYRQILGQKVEFLVSFYNNEISEKSEIFDDQFSVERPDGSNFTLKIRSTKLEDSAMYFCASSGSLWGTQYFGPGTRLLVL.

This clonotype has at least ten counts. The chain uses TRBV28 and TRBJ2-7; 7 nucleotides align to TRBD1. The V gene's germline CDR1 is MDHEN and CDR2 SYDVKM. After removal of 6 bases from V and 1 base from J, the junction contained 3 bases not matched to a gene. CDR3 length: 13 amino acids. The CDR3 sequence: CASRPGQSYEQYF. As DNA, the CDR3 is TGTGCCAGCAGACCGGGACAGTCCTACGAGCAGTACTTC.

This clonotype was seen repeatedly, ten times or more. The J gene is TRBJ2-1, the V gene TRBV10-3; 10 bases match TRBD2. This CDR3 has 18 residues. Germline-derived CDR1 and CDR2 are ENHRY and SYGVKD. V lost 0 bases to trimming and J lost 5 bases; unmatched junction nucleotides: 10. CDR3 nucleotides: TGTGCCATCAGTGAGTCGAATCATCTAGCGGGGGAGGACAATGAGCAGTTCTTC. Translating gives CAISESNHLAGEDNEQFF.

The sample holds many counts of this clonotype. CDR3: CSVVFAPANTGELFF. The CDR3 nucleotides read TGCAGCGTTGTGTTTGCCCCCGCGAACACCGGGGAGCTGTTTTTT. The rearrangement links TRBV29-1 to TRBJ2-2, with unresolved D. The V end was cut by 4 bases, the J end by 0 bases, with 12 bases between. The germline V gene encodes CDR1 SQVTM and CDR2 ANQGSEA. There are 15 residues in the CDR3.

For this clonotype: A much larger clone differs by one base, so this may be a read error. The V and J genes are TRBV12-3 or TRBV12-4 and TRBJ2-1; 8 bases are shared with TRBD1. Trimming took 6 bases from V and 10 from J; bases not matched to a gene: 8. The CDR3 contains 13 residues. CDR3 sequence: CASRLTGAGEQFF. Written as DNA, the CDR3 is TGTGCCAGCAGACTGACAGGGGCCGGCGAGCAGTTCTTC.

This clonotype was counted many times. J is TRBJ2-7 and V is TRBV20-1, with no clear D. The V and J ends lost 2 bases and 3 bases respectively, with 11 bases between them. Germline values: CDR1 DFQATT, CDR2 SNEGSKA (reference sequence). This CDR3 is built from 13 residues. The CDR3 DNA sequence: TGCAGTGCTAGATCCGTGAAATTCTACGAGCAGTACTTC. Its translation: CSARSVKFYEQYF.

This clonotype has a count of ten or more. The genes are TRBV28 and TRBJ2-7; D is ambiguous. The germline gives CDR1 MDHEN, CDR2 SYDVKM. V was trimmed by 4 bases and J by 7 bases, leaving 14 bases between them. The CDR3 loop spans 13 amino acids. This CDR3 reads CASSSRTFREQYF. DNA for the CDR3: TGTGCCAGCAGTTCGCGGACGTTTAGAGAGCAGTACTTC.

This clonotype was seen many times. A junction boundary mismatches the germline segment, possibly from a read error. CDR3 sequence (DNA): TGTGCTACCAGTCCCCTTTGGGGGGGGGAAAACGAGCAGTACTTC. It codes for CATSPLWGGENEQYF. This sequence joins TRBV15 and TRBJ2-7, with TRBD2 matching 7 bases. The CDR3 spans 15 residues. CDR1 is LNHNV, CDR2 YYDKDF, per germline (reference sequence).

The gene calls are TRBV29-1 and TRBJ2-7; 7 nucleotides agree with TRBD1. Germline V gene sequence: CDR1 SQVTM, CDR2 ANQGSEA. Trimming took 3 bases from V and 2 from J; bases not matched to a gene: 4. The CDR3 covers 13 residues. The CDR3 region is CSVEDRLTYEQYF. CDR3 DNA: TGCAGCGTTGAGGACAGGTTAACCTACGAGCAGTACTTC.

In nucleotides, the CDR3 is TGCGCCAGCTTGGTTCAGGGAGGGTACGAGCAGTACTTC. It yields the protein CASLVQGGYEQYF. This chain joins TRBV5-1 and TRBJ2-7, with 7 bases that match TRBD2. Germline-derived CDR1 and CDR2 are SGHRS and YFSETQ. The J segment lost 4 bases and the V segment lost 7 bases, leaving 8 bases of the junction unmatched. CDR3 length equals 13 residues.

The chain links TRBV24-1 to TRBJ2-7, with D unclear. The CDR3 contains 13 residues. V was pared by 4 bases and J by 3 bases, with 9 bases between. Germline V lookup: CDR1 KGHDR, CDR2 SFDVKD. The chain's CDR3 is CATSDPVGYEQYF. DNA for the CDR3: TGTGCCACCAGTGACCCGGTCGGCTACGAGCAGTACTTC.

The chain couples TRBV9 to TRBJ2-1; D uncertain. Trimming stripped 4 bases from V and 4 bases from J, with 9 bases between. The CDR3 extends over 13 amino acids. Germline V CDR1 and CDR2: SGDLS, YYNGEE. The CDR3 nucleotides read TGTGCCAGCAGCAGGCCAGGATACAATGAGCAGTTCTTC. Protein: CASSRPGYNEQFF.

In this sample, this clonotype turned up many times. This sequence joins TRBV11-3 and TRBJ2-1; TRBD2 aligns across 10 bases. The CDR3 has 15 residues. V lost 8 bases to trimming and J lost 3 bases; unmatched junction nucleotides: 7. Per germline, CDR1 SGHNT and CDR2 YENEEA. CDR3 DNA: TGTGCCAGCTCGGGGGGGACTAGCGTCTACAATGAGCAGTTCTTC. Amino acids: CASSGGTSVYNEQFF.

This clonotype showed up many times. The chain links TRBV5-1 to TRBJ2-5; possibly TRBD1 for D (5 bases). Trimming took off 0 bases at V and 4 bases at J, with 7 bases between the two ends. Per germline, CDR1 SGHRS and CDR2 YFSETQ. The CDR3 is 13 amino acids. CDR3 sequence reads: CASSLAGIETQYF. CDR3 nucleotide sequence: TGCGCCAGCAGCTTGGCAGGGATAGAGACCCAGTACTTC. Full variable domain (remainder filled in from reference TRBV5-1 and TRBJ2-5): KAGVTQTPRYLIKTRGQQVTLSCSPISGHRSVSWYQQTPGQGLQFLFEYFSETQRNKGNFPGRFSGRQFSNSRSEMNVSTLELGDSALYLCASSLAGIETQYFGPGTRLLVL.

This clonotype showed up many times. The chain is built from TRBV12-3 or TRBV12-4 and TRBJ1-2; D gene uncertain. This CDR3 contains 12 residues. The V end lost 3 bases, the J end lost 3 bases, and 5 bases lay between the germline ends. CDR3 residues: CASSFADYGYTF. Written as DNA, the CDR3 is TGTGCCAGCAGTTTTGCAGACTATGGCTACACCTTC.

This clonotype was counted many times. This chain uses TRBV5-1 with TRBJ1-2; TRBD1 agrees at 7 bases. Germline V gene lookup returns CDR1 SGHRS and CDR2 YFSETQ. The CDR3 is made up of 14 amino acids. V dropped 2 bases and J dropped 4; count of bases not matched to a gene: 5. CDR3 residues: CASSFGTDFYGYTF. The CDR3 DNA reads TGCGCCAGCAGCTTCGGGACAGACTTCTATGGCTACACCTTC.

Ten or more counts support this clonotype. This chain joins TRBV6-5 and TRBJ1-6; 8 nucleotides match TRBD1. This CDR3 contains 16 residues. Germline V gives CDR1 MNHEY, CDR2 SVGAGI. Losses at the gene ends were 6 bases for V and 2 bases for J; bases not matched to a gene: 6. The CDR3 nucleotides are TGTGCCAGCAGCCAACAGGGGGTTGCCTATAATTCACCCCTCCACTTT. Encoded protein: CASSQQGVAYNSPLHF.

This clonotype was seen repeatedly, ten times or more. The J gene is TRBJ2-7, the V gene TRBV20-1, with 7 bases aligning to TRBD1. CDR1 and CDR2 (germline): DFQATT, SNEGSKA (reference sequence). The CDR3 runs 14 residues. The J segment lost 9 bases and the V segment lost 5 bases, leaving 16 bases of the junction unmatched. The DNA for the CDR3 is TGCAGTGCTGCAGAGGGGGCTCTTGGCGAGGGGCAGTACTTC. Translated: CSAAEGALGEGQYF.

This clonotype occurred many times. The rearrangement links TRBV5-1 to TRBJ2-2; D might be TRBD1 (5 bases). Germline V gives CDR1 SGHRS, CDR2 YFSETQ. Trimming removed 0 bases at V and 9 bases at J, with 12 bases between. The CDR3 is 14 amino acids. The CDR3 loop reads CASSLEPGHRELFF. The CDR3 nucleotides read TGCGCCAGCAGCTTGGAACCAGGGCATCGGGAGCTGTTTTTT.